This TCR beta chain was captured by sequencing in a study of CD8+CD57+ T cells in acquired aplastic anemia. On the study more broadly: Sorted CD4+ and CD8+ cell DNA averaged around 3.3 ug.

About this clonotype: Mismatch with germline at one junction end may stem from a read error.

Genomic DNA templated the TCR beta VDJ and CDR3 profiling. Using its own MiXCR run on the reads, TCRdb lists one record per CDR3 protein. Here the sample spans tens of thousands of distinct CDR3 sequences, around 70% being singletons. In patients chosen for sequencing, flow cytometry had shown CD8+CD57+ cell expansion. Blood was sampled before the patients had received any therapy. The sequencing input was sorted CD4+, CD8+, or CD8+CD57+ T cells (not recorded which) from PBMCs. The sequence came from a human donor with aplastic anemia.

DNA for the CDR3: TGTGCTAGCAGCTTGACCACCGGGGAGCTGTTTTTT. Translated: CASSLTTGELFF. This chain connects TRBV7-7 to TRBJ2-2; D is undetermined. CDR3 length equals 12 residues. Per the germline V gene, CDR1 is SSHAT and CDR2 is FNYEAQ (reference sequence).